A selection of T cell receptor beta chains follows, all from one sample in a study of blood T cell repertoires in COVID-19. Profiled with immunoSEQ multiplex PCR; TCRdb holds only in-frame clones, not every one. The top ten hold roughly 11% of the sample, which has 150,000 to 200,000 clones, over 70% seen once. The specimen sequenced was PBMCs or T cells enriched from blood (not recorded which). These receptors all come from a man in his fifties who had recovered from COVID-19. CDR3s leave out the opening cysteine and the closing phenylalanine or tryptophan. The order of the fields is J gene, V gene, CDR3 protein.

TRBJ2-5 TRBV7-3 ASSLGSGAGGETQY
TRBJ1-4 TRBV18 ASSQSTGTNEKLF
TRBJ2-1 TRBV5-4 ASSSSGGADEQF
TRBJ1-2 TRBV27 ASSPRQGNYGYT
TRBJ2-1 TRBV5-1 ASSSNRDRPF
TRBJ2-3 TRBV24-1 ATRQGAGGPADTQY
TRBJ2-2 TRBV7-6 ASSFRGTGELF
TRBJ2-1 TRBV7-2 ASSSGVAGNEQF
TRBJ2-5 TRBV3-1/TRBV3-2 ASSLGTSVRQETQY
TRBJ2-1 TRBV5-1 ASSLRAGGRRSYNEQF
TRBJ1-2 TRBV19 ASSIELHYGYT
TRBJ2-1 TRBV24-1 ATSDPTAGGNNEQF
TRBJ2-3 TRBV9 ASSPGGSLDTQY
TRBJ1-2 TRBV6-2/TRBV6-3 ASSPPGREGYT
TRBJ1-1 TRBV3-1/TRBV3-2 ASSQEGGLRAF
TRBJ2-7 TRBV5-6 ASSTGGYEQY
TRBJ1-5 TRBV3-1/TRBV3-2 ASSQGQTNQPQH
TRBJ2-5 TRBV6-5 ASSYGLAGIQETQY
TRBJ2-5 TRBV28 ASIQGLVLGETQY
TRBJ2-7 TRBV10-2 ASSFKQGAKPSYEQY
TRBJ1-5 TRBV28 ASSLGGWAEIFRAGNQPQH
TRBJ2-1 TRBV3-1/TRBV3-2 ASSHPFSGDQF
TRBJ2-7 TRBV7-9 ASSPTEGYEQY
TRBJ2-6 TRBV2 ASSERGTGANVLT
TRBJ2-2 TRBV27 ASSLLAGGTGELF
TRBJ2-5 TRBV4-1 ASSRGLAEETQY
TRBJ1-1 TRBV7-9 ASSIQGAEAF
TRBJ1-4 TRBV18 ASSQYREANEKLF
TRBJ2-1 TRBV10-3 ASGREPANEQF
TRBJ2-5 TRBV19 ASSIFPSGTREETQY
TRBJ2-7 TRBV4-2 ASSQDPGLGGGEQY
TRBJ2-1 TRBV27 ASGRGLGAGGPYEQF
TRBJ2-4 TRBV11-2 ASRPDLPGIQY
TRBJ2-1 TRBV3-1/TRBV3-2 ASSQDTTTSGVDNEQF
TRBJ2-6 TRBV5-4 ASSKGGALPAGGANVLT
TRBJ1-1 TRBV3-1/TRBV3-2 ASSMGTDPSGAF
TRBJ2-7 TRBV19 ASSGTGGYEQY
TRBJ2-1 TRBV5-1 ASSFGTSGGLSSYNEQF
TRBJ2-1 TRBV18 ASSPLGTGDHNEQF
TRBJ1-5 TRBV23-1 ASSQLGPGQGKQVGNQPQH
TRBJ1-1 TRBV18 ASSSKGAGTTEAF
TRBJ2-1 TRBV27 ASSLKGVWGNEQF
TRBJ2-7 TRBV15 ATSLGDRGLDDEQY
TRBJ2-5 TRBV30 AWSVEGGRWETQY
TRBJ2-7 TRBV6-5 ASRQGANEQY
TRBJ2-2 TRBV5-1 ASSLVRGGELF
TRBJ2-5 TRBV5-8 ASSSTGELGETQY